The text below deals with one T cell receptor beta chain. Its antigen is as yet unknown. The sample belongs to a study of T cell responses to AZD1222 COVID-19 vaccine. The study's findings and limits: Baseline serostatus was positive in only a handful of AZD1222 recipients. Mapped onto spike, vaccine-associated CD4 TCRs spanned it and were dominant at 160-218 and 743-854. The sample set comprised mostly white British donors with more females, and clonal diversity was possibly underestimated.

Analysis merged second doses at about 4 or about 12 weeks. CDR3 length equals 17 residues. Germline CDR1 reads SGHNT; CDR2 reads YYREEE (reference sequence). The junction had 14 bases not matched to a gene; V was cut back by 4 bases and J by 5 bases. Profiling relied on immunoSEQ multiplex PCR, and the TCRdb table lists in-frame clones only, not all of them. The table shows about 59,000 clones, with 75% to 90% occurring only once. The clonotype comes from an adult who received the AZD1222 COVID-19 vaccine. The V gene is TRBV5-4, the J gene TRBJ2-3; TRBD2 aligns across 9 bases. The sequencing here drew on peripheral blood, taken 28 days after the second AZD1222 dose. CDR3 loop: CASSTRFRTSVGDTQYF. The DNA of the CDR3 is TGTGCCAGCAGCACACGATTCCGGACTAGCGTGGGAGATACGCAGTATTTT.